Here is one T cell receptor (beta chain) with its context. The data derive from a study of blood T cell repertoires in COVID-19. Study-level information: The United States, Italy and Spain were the sources of the acute and convalescent COVID-19 samples. The cDNA or gDNA used as material had been derived from T cells, B-cell-depleted T cells, or PBMCs.

Original handling: Amplification of reference gene primers was used by the study to estimate nucleated cell counts. Clones were read by immunoSEQ multiplex PCR, and TCRdb kept only the in-frame ones, dropping some. The DNA was the basis for D and trimming; V, J and clone size are from that table. The table records approximately 140,000 clones, approximately 79% of them present only once. The CDR3 has 14 residues. In germline, CDR1 is KGHDR, CDR2 SFDVKD. V was cut by 9 bases and J by 0 bases, with 11 bases left in between. The sequence derives from a man aged 55-75 years with acute or convalescent COVID-19. The rearrangement joins TRBV24-1 to TRBJ2-1; tentative D call: TRBD2 (6 bases). Sequenced sample: peripheral blood. CDR3 DNA: TGTGCCACCGCTGGGAGGAGCTCCTACAATGAGCAGTTCTTC. Translated: CATAGRSSYNEQFF.